The next 23 T cell receptor beta chains were all read from a single sample in a study of cytomegalovirus exposure and HLA in healthy donors. Profiling relied on immunoSEQ multiplex PCR, and the TCRdb table lists in-frame clones only, not all of them. The table has fewer than 350,000 clones, approximately 90% seen once. Sequencing was performed on PBMCs. All receptors come from a woman under 30 in good health and CMV-seronegative.

This clone was detected only once. J is TRBJ1-1 and V is TRBV7-6; no clear D. V was trimmed by 1 base and J by 0 bases, leaving 9 bases between them. Germline V gene sequence: CDR1 SGHVS, CDR2 FNYEAQ. CDR3 length: 15 amino acids. In nucleotides, the CDR3 is TGTGCCAGCAGCTTAGTACAGTCACTGAACACTGAAGCTTTCTTT. As protein: CASSLVQSLNTEAFF.

This chain uses TRBV28 with TRBJ1-2; tentative D call: TRBD1 (6 bases). The V end was cut by 3 bases, the J end by 5 bases, with 16 bases between. Germline assignment: CDR1 MDHEN and CDR2 SYDVKM. The CDR3 contains 15 residues. CDR3 sequence (DNA): TGTGCCAGCAGTTTCGGGGGGGCTAGTATGTATGGCTACACCTTC. This gives the protein CASSFGGASMYGYTF.

The chain has TRBV5-4 and TRBJ2-5; TRBD2 agrees at 7 bases. The ends lost 1 base at V and 7 bases at J; junction bases unmatched: 1. CDR3 size: 12 residues. Germline lookup yields CDR1 SGHNT and CDR2 YYREEE (reference sequence). CDR3 in DNA: TGTGCCAGCAGCTTGCCGGGGGGGACCCAGTACTTC. It yields the protein CASSLPGGTQYF.

The V gene is TRBV14, the J gene TRBJ2-2; the D gene is possibly TRBD2 (7 bases). The CDR3 covers 17 residues. Germline V CDR1 and CDR2: SGHDN, FVKESK. Trimming took off 4 bases at V and 6 bases at J, with 21 bases between the two ends. CDR3 nucleotide sequence: TGTGCCAGCAGCCCCTTACAGGGAGGGTCGCTGTCCGGGGAGCTGTTTTTT. This codes for CASSPLQGGSLSGELFF.

The chain recombines TRBV28 with TRBJ2-7; a possible D gene is TRBD2 (6 bases). Germline V gene lookup returns CDR1 MDHEN and CDR2 SYDVKM. The CDR3 runs 13 residues. Deletions cut 9 bases from V and 3 bases from J, with 15 bases between. The CDR3 is CASSPGGDYEQYF. CDR3 coding DNA: TGTGCCAGTTCTCCCGGAGGGGACTACGAGCAGTACTTC.

The chain carries TRBV10-1 and TRBJ2-2, with 9 nucleotides matching TRBD2. The germline gives CDR1 WNHNN, CDR2 SYGVQD (reference sequence). Losses at the gene ends were 0 bases for V and 6 bases for J; bases not matched to a gene: 8. CDR3 length equals 17 residues. CDR3 region: CASSESTAGGRSGELFF. The CDR3 bases are TGCGCCAGCAGTGAGTCAACAGCGGGAGGCCGGTCCGGGGAGCTGTTTTTT.

The chain combines TRBV28 with TRBJ2-7; tentative D call: TRBD2 (6 bases). The CDR3 spans 15 residues. Trimming stripped 5 bases from V and 0 bases from J, with 14 bases between. Per the germline V gene, CDR1 is MDHEN and CDR2 is SYDVKM. CDR3 amino acids: CASSMIWRDSYEQYF. DNA for the CDR3: TGTGCCAGCAGTATGATCTGGCGGGACTCCTACGAGCAGTACTTC.

The genes are TRBV5-6 and TRBJ2-5, with D maybe TRBD1 (6 bases). Germline values: CDR1 SGHDT, CDR2 YYEEEE. This CDR3 comprises 15 residues. Trimming pared 2 bases from V and 2 bases from J, leaving 13 bases between. The CDR3 sequence is CASSFRAQGQETQYF. In DNA form, the CDR3 reads TGTGCCAGCAGCTTCCGGGCGCAGGGGCAAGAGACCCAGTACTTC.

This chain connects TRBV19 to TRBJ1-2; D is possibly TRBD1 (5 bases). The CDR3 spans 15 residues. CDR1 LNHDA and CDR2 SQIVND come from the germline V gene (reference sequence). V was trimmed by 3 bases and J by 7 bases, leaving 18 bases between them. The CDR3 sequence is CASSMGRPAGGGYTF. DNA of the CDR3: TGTGCCAGTAGTATGGGGCGGCCAGCCGGCGGTGGCTACACCTTC. Together with reference TRBV19 and TRBJ1-2, the CDR3 gives the full variable domain: DGGITQSPKYLFRKEGQNVTLSCEQNLNHDAMYWYRQDPGQGLRLIYYSQIVNDFQKGDIAEGYSVSREKKESFPLTVTSAQKNPTAFYLCASSMGRPAGGGYTFGSGTRLTVV.

This chain connects TRBV27 to TRBJ1-2; D may be TRBD1 (6 bases). Per germline, CDR1 MNHEY and CDR2 SMNVEV (reference sequence). Between the trimmed V and J ends, which lost 4 bases and 4 bases, there was a span of 16 bases. The CDR3 contains 15 residues. The DNA for the CDR3 is TGTGCCAGCAGTTCACCCTCACAGGGCTCCTATGGCTACACCTTC. Protein: CASSSPSQGSYGYTF.

J is TRBJ2-5 and V is TRBV28; D is ambiguous. Looked up from germline, CDR1 is MDHEN and CDR2 is SYDVKM. V lost 3 bases and J lost 4, with 9 bases in between. The length of the CDR3 is 13 residues. The CDR3 protein is CASSFVSTETQYF. The CDR3 nucleotides read TGTGCCAGCAGTTTTGTAAGCACAGAGACCCAGTACTTC.

The chain has TRBV29-1 and TRBJ1-2; D may be TRBD1 (5 bases). The CDR3 spans 15 residues. The germline V and J ends were trimmed by 6 bases and 7 bases, with 24 bases remaining between them. Germline-derived CDR1 and CDR2 are SQVTM and ANQGSEA. CDR3 DNA sequence: TGCAGCGTGGCCAGCTCGACAGCTCTTGTGCGTGGCTACACCTTC. This translates into CSVASSTALVRGYTF.

The rearrangement links TRBV11-1 to TRBJ2-5; D is undetermined. V shed 0 bases and J shed 4 bases, with 12 bases lying between them. The germline V gene has CDR1 SGHAT and CDR2 FQDESV (reference sequence). CDR3 length equals 15 residues. The CDR3 here is CASSLAAPVRETQYF. In DNA, the CDR3 is TGTGCCAGCAGCTTAGCCGCGCCGGTTCGAGAGACCCAGTACTTC.

As regards this clone: At the DNA level, this CDR3 is encoded by other sequences in the same sample as well. V is TRBV28 and J is TRBJ2-7; a weak D match, TRBD2 (5 bases). This CDR3 contains 12 residues. Trimming removed 3 bases from V and 4 bases from J, with 7 bases in between. Germline CDR1 and CDR2: MDHEN and SYDVKM. CDR3 protein: CASSFGVYEQYF. The CDR3 nucleotides are TGTGCCAGCAGTTTCGGGGTATACGAGCAGTACTTC. The variable domain in full, completed from reference TRBV28 and TRBJ2-7, reads DVKVTQSSRYLVKRTGEKVFLECVQDMDHENMFWYRQDPGLGLRLIYFSYDVKMKEKGDIPEGYSVSREKKERFSLILESASTNQTSMYLCASSFGVYEQYFGPGTRLTVT.

The chain uses TRBV6-4 and TRBJ1-5; TRBD1 matches at 7 bases. CDR1 is MRHNA and CDR2 is SNTAGT in the germline V gene. The CDR3 loop spans 14 amino acids. Losses at the gene ends were 6 bases for V and 1 base for J; bases not matched to a gene: 3. Written as DNA, the CDR3 is TGTGCCAGCAGCCCGGGACAGAGCAATCAGCCCCAGCATTTT. Translated: CASSPGQSNQPQHF.

V is TRBV27 and J is TRBJ1-1; D is perhaps TRBD1 (5 bases). The CDR3 length is 12 residues. Per germline, CDR1 MNHEY and CDR2 SMNVEV (reference sequence). The germline V and J ends were trimmed by 7 bases and 7 bases, with 13 bases remaining between them. CDR3 DNA sequence: TGTGCCAGCACGGTCCAGGGAGGTGAAGCTTTCTTT. Its protein product is CASTVQGGEAFF.

This clone was seen just once. The rearrangement joins TRBV29-1 to TRBJ1-5; the match to TRBD1 covers 8 bases. The CDR3 length is 16 residues. V trimming: 0 bases; J trimming: 4 bases; junction bases outside the gene matches: 8. Germline lookup yields CDR1 SQVTM and CDR2 ANQGSEA. CDR3 protein: CSVEDLPDRVNQPQHF. The CDR3 DNA reads as TGCAGCGTTGAAGATCTTCCGGACAGGGTTAATCAGCCCCAGCATTTT.

This chain connects TRBV19 to TRBJ1-4, with a tentative D call TRBD1 (6 bases). The CDR3 sequence is 14 residues long. V lost 4 bases to trimming and J lost 4 bases, with 10 bases between them. The germline gives CDR1 LNHDA, CDR2 SQIVND (reference sequence). For the CDR3, the DNA is TGTGCCAGTAGTACCGACAGGATTAATGAAAAACTGTTTTTT. This codes for CASSTDRINEKLFF.

CDR3 residues: CASSLGGRISYEQYF. As DNA, the CDR3 is TGTGCCAGCAGCTTAGGAGGGAGGATATCCTACGAGCAGTACTTC. The V call is TRBV7-2, the J call TRBJ2-7; perhaps TRBD2 as D (6 bases). Per the germline V gene, CDR1 is SGHTA and CDR2 is FQGNSA. Trimming removed 1 base at V and 1 base at J, with 11 bases between. The CDR3 is made up of 15 amino acids. Combining the CDR3 with reference TRBV7-2 and TRBJ2-7 gives the whole variable domain GAGVSQSPSNKVTEKGKDVELRCDPISGHTALYWYRQSLGQGLEFLIYFQGNSAPDKSGLPSDRFSAERTGGSVSTLTIQRTQQEDSAVYLCASSLGGRISYEQYFGPGTRLTVT.

This sequence joins TRBV19 and TRBJ2-6; TRBD1 aligns across 12 bases. CDR3 length: 19 amino acids. CDR1 LNHDA and CDR2 SQIVND come from the germline V gene (reference sequence). V shed 5 bases and J 2 bases; nucleotides not matched to a gene: 10. CDR3 protein: CASSLKLGQGAAGANVLTF. The CDR3 DNA reads TGTGCCAGTAGTCTCAAATTGGGACAGGGGGCGGCTGGGGCCAACGTCCTGACTTTC.

The chain carries TRBV7-9 and TRBJ2-2, with 8 bases fitting TRBD2. Trimming took 4 bases from V and 1 from J; bases not matched to a gene: 2. The CDR3 has 15 amino acids. CDR1 and CDR2 (germline): SEHNR, FQNEAQ (reference sequence). CDR3 bases: TGTGCCAGCAGCTACCTAGCGGGGAACACCGGGGAGCTGTTTTTT. Amino acids: CASSYLAGNTGELFF.

The chain carries TRBV5-4 and TRBJ2-7, with D possibly TRBD2 on 6 matching bases. The germline V gene encodes CDR1 SGHNT and CDR2 YYREEE (reference sequence). V dropped 5 bases and J dropped 5 bases, with 14 bases sitting between them. The CDR3 totals 13 residues. The CDR3 loop reads CASSRTNEDEQYF. For the CDR3, the DNA is TGTGCCAGCAGTAGGACTAACGAGGACGAGCAGTACTTC.

This clone was observed once. CDR3 in DNA: TGTGCCTGGAGTGTAGGACTAGCTCGATACGAGCAGTACTTC. Its translation is CAWSVGLARYEQYF. The genes are TRBV30 and TRBJ2-7, with TRBD2 identical over 8 bases. This CDR3 contains 14 residues. V dropped 0 bases and J dropped 4; count of bases not matched to a gene: 5. CDR1 is GTSNPN, CDR2 SVGIG, per germline (reference sequence).